This T cell receptor (beta chain) was sequenced for a study of technical replicates of blood from several donors. This CDR3 has 11 residues. The ends were cut back, 5 bases at V and 8 bases at J, with 9 bases in the middle. Germline-derived CDR1 and CDR2 are SGHAT and FQNNGV. The assay was immunoSEQ multiplex PCR, and TCRdb's table has in-frame clones only and misses some. The sample consists of approximately 79,000 clones, about nine tenths of them appearing once. Sequencing was performed on T cells isolated from PBMCs. V is TRBV11-2 and J is TRBJ1-1; D perhaps matches TRBD1 (6 bases). The source of this sequence is a human donor in good health. The CDR3 protein is CASSGQTEAFF. The CDR3 DNA reads as TGTGCCAGCAGCGGACAGACCGAAGCTTTCTTT.